Below are 13 T cell receptor beta chains sequenced from a single sample in a study of T cell changes during pregnancy in multiple sclerosis. Assay: immunoSEQ multiplex PCR; the TCRdb copy retains only in-frame clones and omits some. The sample includes 74,000 or so clones, more than 80% of them seen just once. The sequenced sample was CD4+ T cells from peripheral blood mononuclear cells, obtained before pregnancy. These receptor sequences come from a female donor with multiple sclerosis, enrolled in a pregnancy study.

Only a few counts were recorded for this clone. The V call is TRBV19, the J call TRBJ1-1; perhaps TRBD1 as D (5 bases). Germline V gene lookup returns CDR1 LNHDA and CDR2 SQIVND (reference sequence). There are 15 residues in the CDR3. V was trimmed by 1 base and J by 4 bases, leaving 13 bases between them. The CDR3 nucleotides read TGTGCCAGTAGTATAGGCTGGGGGGGAATCACTGAAGCTTTCTTT. This translates into CASSIGWGGITEAFF.

The CDR3 loop is CASSITGANTGELFF. In DNA, the CDR3 is TGTGCCAGCAGCATAACAGGGGCGAACACCGGGGAGCTGTTTTTT. This sequence joins TRBV28 and TRBJ2-2; 7 bases match TRBD1. CDR3 length equals 15 residues. The junction had 4 bases not matched to a gene; V was cut back by 6 bases and J by 0 bases. Per germline, CDR1 MDHEN and CDR2 SYDVKM.

This clone appeared a single time. The chain uses TRBV2 and TRBJ1-1; TRBD1 aligns across 11 bases. CDR3 length: 15 amino acids. V dropped 7 bases and J dropped 0; count of bases not matched to a gene: 4. Germline CDR1 and CDR2: SNHLY and FYNNEI. The CDR3 DNA reads as TGTGCCAGCAACGGACAGGGGGCCATGAACACTGAAGCTTTCTTT. This translates into CASNGQGAMNTEAFF. Combining the CDR3 with reference TRBV2 and TRBJ1-1 gives the whole variable domain EPEVTQTPSHQVTQMGQEVILRCVPISNHLYFYWYRQILGQKVEFLVSFYNNEISEKSEIFDDQFSVERPDGSNFTLKIRSTKLEDSAMYFCASNGQGAMNTEAFFGQGTRLTVV.

The CDR3 coding sequence is TGTGCCAGCAGCCTCAGGGGCTACGAGCAGTACTTC. Its protein product is CASSLRGYEQYF. The chain employs TRBV7-9 and TRBJ2-7; D is possibly TRBD1 (6 bases). Trimming pared 5 bases from V and 3 bases from J, leaving 8 bases between. From germline, CDR1 is SEHNR and CDR2 FQNEAQ (reference sequence). The CDR3 consists of 12 residues.

The rearrangement links TRBV5-5 to TRBJ2-5; TRBD1 aligns across 8 bases. With V trimmed by 0 bases and J by 2 bases, 3 bases remained unmatched. The CDR3 covers 15 residues. Germline V gene data show CDR1 as SGHKS and CDR2 as YYEKEE (reference sequence). The CDR3 sequence is CASSLGTGYQETQYF. In nucleotides, the CDR3 is TGTGCCAGCAGCTTGGGGACAGGGTATCAAGAGACCCAGTACTTC.

This sequence joins TRBV10-3 and TRBJ1-3; tentatively, D is TRBD1 (6 bases). Per the germline V gene, CDR1 is ENHRY and CDR2 is SYGVKD. Between the trimmed V and J ends, which lost 6 bases and 0 bases, there was a span of 12 bases. This CDR3 has 15 amino acids. In DNA, the CDR3 is TGTGCCATCAGGTTAACAGGGAACTCTGGAAACACCATATATTTT. The encoded protein is CAIRLTGNSGNTIYF.

Only a few counts were recorded for this clone. The chain employs TRBV27 and TRBJ1-5; no clear D gene. V lost 4 bases to trimming and J lost 1 base, with 8 bases between them. This CDR3 is built from 14 residues. Germline values: CDR1 MNHEY, CDR2 SMNVEV (reference sequence). CDR3 sequence: CASSSSLSNQPQHF. In DNA, the CDR3 is TGTGCCAGCAGTTCGAGTTTGAGCAATCAGCCCCAGCATTTT.

The chain has TRBV10-3 and TRBJ2-3, with 11 bases fitting TRBD2. Losses at the gene ends were 1 base for V and 6 bases for J; bases not matched to a gene: 9. The length of the CDR3 is 17 residues. Per the germline V gene, CDR1 is ENHRY and CDR2 is SYGVKD. Here the CDR3 DNA reads TGTGCCATCAGTGAGTACGTAGCGGGGGGGCCAAAGGATACGCAGTATTTT. Translated, it gives CAISEYVAGGPKDTQYF.

The V call is TRBV6-1, the J call TRBJ1-4; 8 positions match TRBD1. The germline V gene has CDR1 MNHNS and CDR2 SASEGT. V lost 5 bases, J lost 4 bases, and 6 bases stayed unmatched. This CDR3 comprises 15 residues. Written as DNA, the CDR3 is TGTGCCAGCAGTAAACAGGGGGGCCATAATGAAAAACTGTTTTTT. This translates into CASSKQGGHNEKLFF.

The chain carries TRBV19 and TRBJ2-7, with 8 bases that match TRBD2. The ends lost 5 bases at V and 0 bases at J; junction bases unmatched: 3. The CDR3 covers 14 residues. Looked up from germline, CDR1 is LNHDA and CDR2 is SQIVND (reference sequence). The CDR3 region has the DNA TGTGCCAGTAGTCCTCTAGCGGGCTCCTACGAGCAGTACTTC. Its translation is CASSPLAGSYEQYF.

V is TRBV18 and J is TRBJ1-5, with D tentatively TRBD1 (5 bases). V gave up 3 bases and J gave up 6 bases, with 12 bases separating them. The CDR3 contains 14 residues. Germline CDR1 and CDR2: KGHSH and LQKENI. CDR3 bases: TGTGCCAGCTCACCGGGCGCCCAGGGTCAGCCCCAGCATTTT. Amino acids: CASSPGAQGQPQHF.

The chain has TRBV5-1 and TRBJ2-1, with TRBD1 as a possible D gene (6 bases). The germline gives CDR1 SGHRS, CDR2 YFSETQ. This CDR3 region has 15 residues. Between the trimmed V and J ends, which lost 0 bases and 4 bases, there was a span of 11 bases. The CDR3 protein is CASSLAGEEYNEQFF. CDR3 DNA: TGCGCCAGCAGCTTGGCAGGGGAAGAATACAATGAGCAGTTCTTC.

The rearrangement joins TRBV7-2 to TRBJ1-1; the D gene is possibly TRBD1 (6 bases). V lost 5 bases, J lost 5 bases, and 18 bases lay in between. There are 15 residues in the CDR3. Germline V gives CDR1 SGHTA, CDR2 FQGNSA. The CDR3 here is CASSPQGSYRTEAFF. CDR3 in DNA: TGTGCCAGCAGCCCCCAGGGGTCCTATCGGACTGAAGCTTTCTTT.